This TCR beta chain is from a study of shared clonotypes between healthy human individuals. Broader study findings: Roughly 5% of naive CD4 clonotypes were common to a few donors.

Germline assignment: CDR1 MDHEN and CDR2 SYDVKM. The CDR3 is 15 residues long. J gave up 4 bases and V 2 bases, and 5 bases lay outside the gene matches. Regarding this clone: Antigen unknown.

The assay was immunoSEQ multiplex PCR, and TCRdb's table has in-frame clones only and misses some. The sample records more than 1 million clones, around 78% being singletons. V is TRBV28 and J is TRBJ1-3; 7 bases fit TRBD1. Sequenced: memory CD4+ T cells from PBMCs. Regarding subset: CD45RA-negative fraction. The sequence was collected from a man aged 18-30 years in good health. Some clones in this sample may be carry-over from other donors' samples. CDR3 in DNA: TGTGCCAGCAGTTTACAGAAGGGGGCCGGAAACACCATATATTTT. As protein: CASSLQKGAGNTIYF.